This T cell receptor beta chain derives from a study of CD8+ T cells in alopecia areata. Study-level information: A 6-month off-drug phase came after tofacitinib, which had lasted 6 to 18 months.

Treatment described: oral pan-JAK inhibitor, 5-10 mg twice daily. CD4+ and CD8+ T cells were sorted from PBMCs. A note on this clone: Its antigen is unidentified.

Study-level points and caveats: Within the top 100, expanded CD8+ clones significantly decreased with tofacitinib, as did scalp clonality. Patients shared TCRs less clearly than mice did, possibly owing to HLA.

RNA was isolated and reverse transcribed to cDNA, the sequencing template. This table comes from immunoSEQ multiplex PCR, and its TCRdb copy is limited to in-frame clones, with some not included. This sample yields fewer than 150,000 clones, of which 82% are seen a single time; 20% to 30% belongs to the top ten. The TCR comes from a human donor with alopecia areata. Specimen: CD8+ T cells sorted from blood, collected at week 4, from a patient treated with tofacitinib.

The CDR3 sequence is CASGFNGQGILPQYF. In DNA form, the CDR3 reads TGTGCTAGTGGTTTCAATGGACAGGGGATTTTGCCGCAGTATTTT. The V gene is TRBV12-5, the J gene TRBJ2-3, with 9 bases matching TRBD1. The V and J ends lost 3 bases and 10 bases, in that order; junction bases with no gene match: 11. The CDR3 runs to 15 residues. Germline loops: CDR1 LGHNT, CDR2 FRNRAP.